The 7 T cell receptor beta chains below were found in one sample sequenced in a study of identical twins. From the 5' RACE reads, TCRdb called clonotypes with MiXCR, one entry per CDR3 protein. The sample has roughly 720,000 distinct CDR3 sequences, 18% seen once. These data also featured in a second study, about T cells expressing NK-cell markers.

The sample taken for sequencing was PBMCs. These receptors came from a woman aged 18-35 years in good health.

The DNA of the CDR3 is TGCGCCAGCAGCTTGTGGACGGCCCGCAACGAGCAGTACTTC. This encodes CASSLWTARNEQYF. The rearrangement links TRBV5-1 to TRBJ2-7; D is ambiguous. This CDR3 has 14 residues. The V and J ends lost 1 base and 5 bases respectively, with 13 bases between them. The germline gives CDR1 SGHRS, CDR2 YFSETQ. Drawing the rest from reference TRBV5-1 and TRBJ2-7, the complete variable domain is KAGVTQTPRYLIKTRGQQVTLSCSPISGHRSVSWYQQTPGQGLQFLFEYFSETQRNKGNFPGRFSGRQFSNSRSEMNVSTLELGDSALYLCASSLWTARNEQYFGPGTRLTVT.

A few counts support this clonotype. The V gene is TRBV7-2, the J gene TRBJ2-3; 8 positions agree with TRBD2. The CDR3 has 17 residues. V shed 4 bases, J shed 4 bases, and the junction held 13 bases outside the gene matches. Germline V gene lookup returns CDR1 SGHTA and CDR2 FQGNSA. This CDR3 reads CASSSLTSGNGADTQYF. CDR3 bases: TGTGCCAGCAGCTCCCTCACTAGCGGAAATGGGGCAGATACGCAGTATTTT.

This clonotype has just a few counts. The CDR3 here is CASSFGGLQSYNEQFF. Written as DNA, the CDR3 is TGTGCCAGCAGTTTTGGGGGACTACAATCCTACAATGAGCAGTTCTTC. This chain joins TRBV12-3 or TRBV12-4 and TRBJ2-1; TRBD2 matches at 7 bases. The CDR3 spans 16 residues. After removal of 3 bases from V and 1 base from J, the junction contained 6 bases not matched to a gene.

There are a few counts of this clonotype. The chain carries TRBV20-1 and TRBJ1-1; TRBD1 aligns across 9 bases. The ends lost 3 bases at V and 6 bases at J; junction bases unmatched: 5. Germline CDR1 and CDR2: DFQATT and SNEGSKA (reference sequence). CDR3 size: 13 residues. Here the CDR3 reads CSARTGGKAEAFF. As DNA, the CDR3 is TGCAGTGCTAGGACAGGGGGGAAGGCTGAAGCTTTCTTT.

This clonotype has at least ten counts. The chain is built from TRBV12-3 or TRBV12-4 and TRBJ2-7, with no clear D. The CDR3 length is 11 residues. Trimming took 6 bases from V and 6 from J, leaving 9 bases between them. As DNA, the CDR3 is TGTGCCAGCAGGGCAATCTCCGAGCAGTACTTC. Translating gives CASRAISEQYF.

V is TRBV21-1 and J is TRBJ2-2; the table's TRBD1 call for D was not verified on the DNA. TRBV21-1 is flagged as a pseudogene. The CDR3 length is 21 residues. The CDR3 DNA follows: TGTGCCAGCAGCAAAGGGCACTCGGGTGACAGGGTGGACCGGGACACCGGGGAGCTGTTTTTT. Translation gives CASSKGHSGDRVDRDTGELFF.

The V and J genes are TRBV7-2 and TRBJ2-1; 9 positions agree with TRBD2. The CDR3 runs to 18 residues. The germline CDR1 and CDR2 sequences are SGHTA and FQGNSA. With V trimmed by 0 bases and J by 7 bases, 13 bases remained unmatched. The DNA for the CDR3 is TGTGCCAGCAGCTTAGCCCGTGGTCGGAGCGGGAGGACGAATGAGCAGTTCTTC. Residues: CASSLARGRSGRTNEQFF.